A selection of T cell receptor beta chains follows, all from one sample in a study of cytomegalovirus exposure and HLA in healthy donors. TCRdb's copy holds only in-frame clones and misses some; the assay was immunoSEQ multiplex PCR. The sample has about 140,000 clones; 78% are singletons. Sequenced input: PBMCs. These receptor sequences come from a male donor in good health and CMV-seronegative. CDR3s include the opening cysteine and the closing phenylalanine or tryptophan. The D gene is left open where the match is weak. Clone size is given for some rows only: seen once, a few or many times, or a class if the clone is expanded.

d_call j_call clone_size v_call cdr3_aa cdr3_nt
TRBD2 TRBJ2-3 - TRBV25-1 CASSESGSSDTQYF TGTGCCAGCAGTGAAAGCGGGAGCTCAGATACGCAGTATTTT
TRBD2 TRBJ2-2 - TRBV4-1 CASSQRTSGRATWGELFF TGCGCCAGCAGCCAAAGGACTAGCGGGAGGGCCACTTGGGGGGAGCTGTTTTTT
- TRBJ1-1 - TRBV5-1 CASRQFSNTEAFF TGCGCCAGCAGACAGTTTTCGAACACTGAAGCTTTCTTT
- TRBJ2-1 few TRBV18 CASSPGLAGNEQFF TGTGCCAGCTCACCAGGGCTAGCTGGGAATGAGCAGTTCTTC
TRBD2 TRBJ2-1 - TRBV7-2 CASSLSTTSGRANEQFF TGTGCCAGCAGCTTATCAACGACTAGCGGGAGGGCCAATGAGCAGTTCTTC
TRBD1 TRBJ2-3 once TRBV14 CASSPRRGQGLAGATDTQYF TGTGCCAGCAGCCCAAGGAGGGGACAGGGTTTGGCTGGGGCCACAGATACGCAGTATTTT
- TRBJ2-7 - TRBV10-3 CAISLDRMAESEQYF TGTGCCATCAGCCTAGACAGGATGGCCGAGAGCGAGCAGTACTTC
- TRBJ2-7 - TRBV19 CASSIVSGSQGRGHEQYF TGTGCCAGTAGTATAGTTTCGGGTTCCCAGGGAAGGGGTCACGAGCAGTACTTC
- TRBJ2-7 - TRBV7-9 CASGKGDYEQYF TGTGCCAGCGGCAAGGGGGACTACGAGCAGTACTTC
- TRBJ1-3 few TRBV4-3 CASSQTPGQQNTIYF TGCGCCAGCAGCCAAACTCCCGGACAGCAAAACACCATATATTTT
TRBD2 TRBJ2-7 - TRBV6-1 CASSKGEWVAGGEQYF TGTGCCAGCAGTAAAGGGGAGTGGGTAGCGGGAGGAGAGCAGTACTTC
TRBD1 TRBJ2-7 - TRBV5-1 CASSLEGTASYEQYF TGCGCCAGCAGCTTGGAGGGGACAGCCTCCTACGAGCAGTACTTC
- TRBJ1-5 - TRBV5-6 CASSHYPTENSNQPQHF TGTGCCAGCAGCCACTATCCGACAGAAAATAGCAATCAGCCCCAGCATTTT
TRBD1 TRBJ2-1 - TRBV18 CASSPQGQGNNEQFF TGTGCCAGCTCACCCCAGGGACAGGGCAACAATGAGCAGTTCTTC
- TRBJ1-6 - TRBV4-1 CASSQDRSGKGYSPLHF TGCGCCAGCAGCCAAGATCGATCAGGGAAAGGTTATTCACCCCTCCACTTT
TRBD2 TRBJ2-3 - TRBV18 CASSPLGGGDTQYF TGTGCCAGCTCACCACTTGGCGGGGGAGATACGCAGTATTTT
TRBD1 TRBJ2-1 - TRBV7-9 CASSLWTGLNNEQFF TGTGCCAGCAGCTTATGGACAGGGTTAAACAATGAGCAGTTCTTC
- TRBJ1-2 - TRBV4-1 CASRVTGSTIYGYTF TGCGCCAGCAGAGTTACAGGGTCGACCATTTATGGCTACACCTTC
- TRBJ2-1 - TRBV7-6 CASSSGLINEQFF TGTGCCAGCAGCTCGGGACTTATCAATGAGCAGTTCTTC
TRBD2 TRBJ2-1 - TRBV6-4 CASSGGSDYNEQFF TGTGCCAGCAGCGGGGGGTCGGACTACAATGAGCAGTTCTTC
TRBD1 TRBJ2-7 few TRBV7-2 CASSFEPGQGKHF TGTGCCAGCAGCTTCGAGCCGGGACAGGGGAAACACTTC
TRBD2 TRBJ2-1 - TRBV11-2 CASSLERTSREQFF TGTGCCAGCAGCTTGGAGCGGACTAGCCGTGAGCAGTTCTTC
TRBD2 TRBJ2-7 - TRBV14 CASSQDREGQAYEQYF TGTGCCAGCAGCCAAGATCGGGAGGGCCAGGCCTACGAGCAGTACTTC
- TRBJ1-1 - TRBV6-5 CASSATRGRTEAFF TGTGCCAGCAGTGCAACCAGGGGACGCACTGAAGCTTTCTTT
TRBD1 TRBJ2-4 - TRBV5-6 CASRRTGENIQYF TGTGCCAGCAGGCGGACAGGGGAAAACATTCAGTACTTC
- TRBJ1-2 - TRBV2 CASEKSPGSTSYGYTF TGTGCCAGCGAAAAGAGCCCGGGGTCCACCTCTTATGGCTACACCTTC
- TRBJ1-6 - TRBV10-3 CAISDSRQSNSPLHF TGTGCCATCAGTGACTCGCGACAATCAAATTCACCCCTCCACTTT
TRBD2 TRBJ2-5 - TRBV7-9 CASSPRLAGSQETQYF TGTGCCAGCAGCCCTCGACTAGCGGGGTCACAAGAGACCCAGTACTTC
TRBD1 TRBJ1-4 - TRBV6-1 CATIGQGIGEKLFF TGTGCCACTATAGGACAGGGGATAGGTGAAAAACTGTTTTTT
TRBD1 TRBJ2-6 - TRBV29-1 CSVESRTGLSGANVLTF TGCAGCGTGGAATCGAGGACAGGGTTGTCTGGGGCCAACGTCCTGACTTTC
- TRBJ1-2 - TRBV18 CASSPGGDGYTF TGTGCCAGCTCACCGGGGGGAGATGGCTACACCTTC
- TRBJ2-1 - TRBV6-1 CASGRSYLEQFF TGTGCCAGCGGTCGTAGTTACTTGGAGCAGTTCTTC
- TRBJ1-5 - TRBV7-6 CASSLSPGINSNQPQHF TGTGCCAGCAGCTTATCACCAGGGATCAATAGCAATCAGCCCCAGCATTTT
TRBD1 TRBJ2-3 - TRBV5-1 CASSFGDREPDTQYF TGCGCCAGCAGCTTCGGGGACAGGGAACCAGATACGCAGTATTTT
TRBD1 TRBJ1-6 few TRBV7-2 CASSLALTGAAPNF TGTGCCAGCAGCTTAGCCCTTACAGGGGCAGCCCCCAACTTT
TRBD1 TRBJ1-2 - TRBV5-1 CASSFGQGGYGYTF TGCGCCAGCAGCTTCGGACAGGGGGGGTATGGCTACACCTTC